Listed here is a single T cell receptor (beta chain). Its antigen is unknown. This PCR relied on a set of 60 Vbeta primers and 13 Jbeta primers. The repertoire was sequenced with immunoSEQ multiplex PCR; TCRdb's copy has only in-frame clones and lacks some. The sample comprises about 78,000 clones, roughly 75% of which are singletons, and about 1.1% rests with the top ten. The germline V and J ends were trimmed by 1 base and 1 base, with 8 bases remaining between them. Looked up from germline, CDR1 is LNHDA and CDR2 is SQIVND (reference sequence). This CDR3 has 14 amino acids. This record comes from a study of cytomegalovirus exposure and HLA in healthy donors. Whole-study results and caveats: Productive rates of about 87% or about 30% were seen for most TCR beta V segments in an earlier analysis. Accurate prediction of HLA-A and HLA-B alleles (for most subjects) was reportedly achieved from TCR beta sequences.

The TCR was taken from a male donor in good health and CMV-seronegative. This chain connects TRBV19 to TRBJ2-7, with D possibly being TRBD1 (5 bases). The specimen was PBMCs. This chain's CDR3 is CASSIGQGSYEQYF. DNA for the CDR3: TGTGCCAGTAGTATAGGTCAGGGTTCCTACGAGCAGTACTTC.